This TCR beta chain derives from a study of cytomegalovirus exposure and HLA in healthy donors. At the level of the study: Falling in the Caucasian-associated ancestry cluster were about 82% of about 400 genotyped donors.

Germline V gene data show CDR1 as SQVTM and CDR2 as ANQGSEA. The CDR3 has 13 residues. V was clipped by 7 bases and J by 6 bases, with 15 bases between them. The PCR had 60 Vbeta and 13 Jbeta primers. The table came from immunoSEQ multiplex PCR; TCRdb's copy has only in-frame clones and leaves some out. Found here are 120,000 or so clones, around 76% of them singletons; the top ten hold 13%. The J gene is TRBJ2-2, the V gene TRBV29-1; D is possibly TRBD2 (6 bases). The sequence was obtained from a man aged 25-40 years in good health and CMV-seropositive. Input material: PBMCs. The CDR3 nucleotides read TGCAGCGCTCAGGAGGGCGGCTCCGGGGAGCTGTTTTTT. Translated: CSAQEGGSGELFF.